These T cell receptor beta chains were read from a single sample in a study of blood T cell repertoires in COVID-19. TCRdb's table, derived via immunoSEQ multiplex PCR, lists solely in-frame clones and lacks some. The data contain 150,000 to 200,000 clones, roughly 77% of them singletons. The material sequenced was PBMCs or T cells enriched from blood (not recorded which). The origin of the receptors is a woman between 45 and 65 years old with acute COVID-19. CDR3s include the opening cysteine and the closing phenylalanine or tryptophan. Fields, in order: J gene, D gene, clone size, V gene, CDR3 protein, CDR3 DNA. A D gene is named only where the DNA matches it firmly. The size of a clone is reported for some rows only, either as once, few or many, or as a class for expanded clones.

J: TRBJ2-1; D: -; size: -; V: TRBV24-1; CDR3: CATSDWGGEQFF; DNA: TGTGCCACCAGTGACTGGGGAGGTGAGCAGTTCTTC
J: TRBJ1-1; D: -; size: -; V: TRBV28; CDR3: CASSLATAFF; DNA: TGTGCCAGCAGTTTGGCCACGGCTTTCTTT
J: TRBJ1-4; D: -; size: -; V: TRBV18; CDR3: CASSPREGEKLFF; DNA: TGTGCCAGCTCACCGCGGGAAGGTGAAAAACTGTTTTTT
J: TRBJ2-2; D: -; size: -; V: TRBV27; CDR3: CASSFQGYTGELFF; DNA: TGTGCCAGCAGTTTTCAGGGGTACACCGGGGAGCTGTTTTTT
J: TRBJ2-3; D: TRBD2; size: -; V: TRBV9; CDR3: CASSAGTSGYTDTQYF; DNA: TGTGCCAGCAGCGCCGGGACTAGCGGTTACACAGATACGCAGTATTTT
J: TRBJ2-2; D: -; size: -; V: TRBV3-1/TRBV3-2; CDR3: CASSPRYPGPGELFF; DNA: TGTGCCAGCAGCCCTAGATACCCCGGCCCCGGGGAGCTGTTTTTT
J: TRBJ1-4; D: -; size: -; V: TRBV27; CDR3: CASSRDRNNEKLFF; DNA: TGTGCCAGCAGCCGTGACAGAAATAATGAAAAACTGTTTTTT
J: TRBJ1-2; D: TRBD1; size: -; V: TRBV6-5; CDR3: CASSLRQGSWGGYTF; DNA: TGTGCCAGCAGCCTTAGACAGGGCAGTTGGGGTGGCTACACCTTC
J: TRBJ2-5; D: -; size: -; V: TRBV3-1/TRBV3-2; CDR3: CASSQDGRQETQYF; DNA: TGTGCCAGCAGCCAAGATGGGAGACAAGAGACCCAGTACTTC
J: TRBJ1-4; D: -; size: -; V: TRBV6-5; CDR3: CASSFQGRGEKLFF; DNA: TGTGCCAGCAGTTTCCAGGGTCGGGGGGAAAAACTGTTTTTT
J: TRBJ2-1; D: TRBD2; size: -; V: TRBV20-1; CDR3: CSASLASGGEYNEQFF; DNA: TGCAGTGCTAGTTTGGCTAGCGGGGGGGAATACAATGAGCAGTTCTTC
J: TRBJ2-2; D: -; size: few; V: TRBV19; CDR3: CASSIQSPGELFF; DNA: TGTGCCAGTAGTATTCAGTCTCCAGGGGAGCTGTTTTTT
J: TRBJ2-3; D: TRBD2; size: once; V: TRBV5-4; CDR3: CASSRGGRGASDTQYF; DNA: TGTGCCAGCAGCCGCGGGGGGCGGGGGGCCTCTGATACGCAGTATTTT
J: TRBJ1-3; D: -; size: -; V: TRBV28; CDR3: CASSPYMAGEGHLGSGNTIYF; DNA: TGTGCCAGCAGTCCATATATGGCGGGGGAGGGACATCTAGGCTCTGGAAACACCATATATTTT
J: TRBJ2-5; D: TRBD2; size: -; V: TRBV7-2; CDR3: CASSFSGGSGETQYF; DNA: TGTGCCAGCAGCTTCAGCGGGGGTTCCGGGGAGACCCAGTACTTC
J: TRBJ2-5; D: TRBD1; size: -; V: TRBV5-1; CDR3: CASSGPGQGKSQETQYF; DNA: TGCGCCAGCTCAGGCCCCGGACAGGGGAAAAGTCAAGAGACCCAGTACTTC
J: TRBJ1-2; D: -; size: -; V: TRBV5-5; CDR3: CASSRLGQGGYGYTF; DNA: TGTGCCAGCAGCCGCCTGGGCCAGGGAGGCTATGGCTACACCTTC
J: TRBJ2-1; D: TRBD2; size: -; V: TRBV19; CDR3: CASSPLVRGGNEQFF; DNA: TGTGCCAGTAGTCCCCTGGTGCGGGGGGGCAATGAGCAGTTCTTC
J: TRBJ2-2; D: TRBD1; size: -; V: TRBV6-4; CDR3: CASSPLTGDGSGELFF; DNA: TGTGCCAGCAGTCCCCTGACAGGGGATGGGTCCGGGGAGCTGTTTTTT
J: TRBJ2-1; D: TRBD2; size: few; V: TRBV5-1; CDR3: CASSLDRSSGWEKQFF; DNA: TGCGCCAGCAGCTTGGATCGGTCTAGCGGGTGGGAAAAGCAGTTCTTC
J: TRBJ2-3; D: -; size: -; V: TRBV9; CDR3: CASSPSGTDTQYF; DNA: TGTGCCAGCAGCCCCTCTGGCACAGATACGCAGTATTTT
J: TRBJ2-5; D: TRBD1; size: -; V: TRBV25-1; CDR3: CASSEWGQGAGETQYF; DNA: TGTGCCAGCAGTGAATGGGGACAGGGGGCTGGGGAGACCCAGTACTTC
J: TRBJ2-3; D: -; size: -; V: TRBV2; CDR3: CATTKGGGSDTQYF; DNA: TGTGCCACGACGAAAGGGGGAGGGTCAGATACGCAGTATTTT
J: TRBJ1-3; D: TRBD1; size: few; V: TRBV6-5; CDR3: CASSLQGARGNTIYF; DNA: TGTGCCAGCAGTTTGCAGGGGGCGCGCGGAAACACCATATATTTT
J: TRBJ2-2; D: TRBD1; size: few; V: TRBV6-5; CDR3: CATRGLTGELFF; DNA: TGTGCCACCAGGGGGCTCACCGGGGAGCTGTTTTTT
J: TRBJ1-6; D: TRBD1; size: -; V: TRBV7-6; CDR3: CASSGGTGTYNSPLHF; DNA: TGTGCCAGCAGCGGAGGGACAGGGACCTATAATTCACCCCTCCACTTT
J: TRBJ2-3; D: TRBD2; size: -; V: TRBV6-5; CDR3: CASSYGAGGGTQYF; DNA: TGTGCCAGCAGTTACGGGGCGGGGGGTGGTACGCAGTATTTT
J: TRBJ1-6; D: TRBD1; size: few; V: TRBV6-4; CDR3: CASSRDSSNSPLHF; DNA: TGTGCCAGCAGCAGGGACAGTTCCAATTCACCCCTCCACTTT
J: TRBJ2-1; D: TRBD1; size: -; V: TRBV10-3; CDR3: CAISTSGTGVYEQFF; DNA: TGTGCCATCAGTACCTCCGGGACAGGGGTTTATGAGCAGTTCTTC
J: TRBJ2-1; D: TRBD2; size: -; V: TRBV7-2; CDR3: CASSGSISGGNNEQFF; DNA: TGTGCCAGCAGCGGCTCCATTAGCGGGGGGAACAATGAGCAGTTCTTC
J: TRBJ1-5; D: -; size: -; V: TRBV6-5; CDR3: CASRTNSNQPQHF; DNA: TGTGCCAGCAGAACTAATAGCAATCAGCCCCAGCATTTT
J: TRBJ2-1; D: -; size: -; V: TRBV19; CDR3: CASSILDLSSYNEQFF; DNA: TGTGCCAGTAGTATCCTAGACTTGAGCTCCTACAATGAGCAGTTCTTC
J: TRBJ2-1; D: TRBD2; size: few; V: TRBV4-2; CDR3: CASSQSFGGGAYEQFF; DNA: TGTGCCAGCAGCCAGTCCTTCGGGGGGGGCGCCTATGAGCAGTTCTTC
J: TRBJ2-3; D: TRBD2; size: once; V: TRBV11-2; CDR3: CASSSVAGGPDTQYF; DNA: TGTGCCAGCAGCTCAGTAGCGGGGGGACCAGATACGCAGTATTTT
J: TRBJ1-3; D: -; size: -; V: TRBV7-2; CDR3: CASSLGPGGNTIYF; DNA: TGTGCCAGCAGCTTAGGGCCAGGGGGAAACACCATATATTTT
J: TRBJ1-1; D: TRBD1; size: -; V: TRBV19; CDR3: CASSIPDRVTEAFF; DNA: TGTGCCAGTAGTATACCCGACAGGGTAACTGAAGCTTTCTTT
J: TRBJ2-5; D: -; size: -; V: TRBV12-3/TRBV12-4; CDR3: CASGQEAQETQYF; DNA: TGTGCCAGCGGTCAAGAGGCCCAAGAGACCCAGTACTTC
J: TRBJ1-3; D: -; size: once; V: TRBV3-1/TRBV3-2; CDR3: CASSSDRLSGNTIYF; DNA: TGTGCCAGCAGCTCTGACAGGCTCTCTGGAAACACCATATATTTT
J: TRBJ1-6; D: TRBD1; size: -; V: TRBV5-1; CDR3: CASRGTTGDNSPLHF; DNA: TGCGCCAGCAGGGGGACAACAGGGGATAATTCACCCCTCCACTTT
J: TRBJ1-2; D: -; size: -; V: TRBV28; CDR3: CASSLTGRAYGYTF; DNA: TGTGCCAGCAGCTTGACAGGACGGGCCTATGGCTACACCTTC
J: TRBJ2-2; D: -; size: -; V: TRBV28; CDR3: CASSPPGHLRTTGELFF; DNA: TGTGCCAGCAGTCCCCCGGGACACCTCCGGACTACCGGGGAGCTGTTTTTT
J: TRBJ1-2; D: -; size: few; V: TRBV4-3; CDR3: CASSQKHSSYGYTF; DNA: TGCGCCAGCAGCCAGAAGCATTCGTCCTATGGCTACACCTTC
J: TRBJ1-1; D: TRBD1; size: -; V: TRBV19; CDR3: CASSFSTGMNTEAFF; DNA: TGTGCCAGTAGTTTCTCGACAGGGATGAACACTGAAGCTTTCTTT
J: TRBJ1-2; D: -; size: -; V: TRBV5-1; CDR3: CASTDYGRSGTNGYTF; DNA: TGCGCCAGCACGGACTACGGACGATCTGGAACGAATGGCTACACCTTC
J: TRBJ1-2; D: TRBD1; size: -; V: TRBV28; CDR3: CASSTNRGNYGYTF; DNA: TGTGCCAGCAGCACAAACAGGGGTAACTATGGCTACACCTTC
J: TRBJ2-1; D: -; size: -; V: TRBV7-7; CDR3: CASSLGGTDNEQFF; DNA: TGTGCTAGCAGCTTAGGGGGGACAGACAATGAGCAGTTCTTC
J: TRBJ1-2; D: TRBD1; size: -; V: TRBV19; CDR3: CASRTGGSYGYTF; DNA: TGTGCCAGTAGAACAGGGGGTAGCTATGGCTACACCTTC
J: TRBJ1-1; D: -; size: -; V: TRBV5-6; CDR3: CASSFSGRANTEAFF; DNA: TGTGCCAGCAGCTTCTCCGGCAGGGCGAACACTGAAGCTTTCTTT
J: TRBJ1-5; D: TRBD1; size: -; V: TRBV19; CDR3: CASSIDRGQGVLGNQPQHF; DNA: TGTGCCAGTAGTATAGATCGGGGACAGGGGGTTTTGGGCAATCAGCCCCAGCATTTT
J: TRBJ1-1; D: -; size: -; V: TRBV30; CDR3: CAWRGVVGQAFF; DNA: TGTGCCTGGAGAGGGGTGGTCGGGCAGGCTTTCTTT
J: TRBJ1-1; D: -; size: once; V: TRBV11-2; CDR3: CASSPPTGLEAFF; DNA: TGTGCCAGCAGCCCGCCGACAGGCCTGGAAGCTTTCTTT
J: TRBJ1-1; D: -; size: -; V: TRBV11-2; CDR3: CASSFPIGEVGTEAFF; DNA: TGTGCCAGCAGCTTTCCTATAGGGGAGGTAGGCACTGAAGCTTTCTTT
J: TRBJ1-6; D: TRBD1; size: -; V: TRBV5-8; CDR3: CASSLLGGDGGSPLHF; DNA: TGTGCCAGCAGCTTGTTAGGGGGCGATGGGGGTTCACCCCTCCACTTT
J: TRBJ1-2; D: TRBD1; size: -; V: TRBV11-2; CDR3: CASSQRTGRDYGYTF; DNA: TGTGCCAGCAGCCAAAGGACAGGAAGAGACTATGGCTACACCTTC
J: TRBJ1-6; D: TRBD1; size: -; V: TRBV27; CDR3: CASSFRDRSSYNSPLHF; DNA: TGTGCCAGCAGTTTCCGGGACAGAAGCTCCTATAATTCACCCCTCCACTTT
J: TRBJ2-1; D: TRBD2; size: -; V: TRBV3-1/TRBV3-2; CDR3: CASSHLREVRHEQFF; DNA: TGTGCCAGCAGCCACCTCCGGGAGGTTAGGCATGAGCAGTTCTTC
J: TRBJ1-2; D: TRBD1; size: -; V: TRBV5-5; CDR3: CASSLGQGAYYGYTF; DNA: TGTGCCAGCTCCCTTGGGCAGGGGGCATACTATGGCTACACCTTC
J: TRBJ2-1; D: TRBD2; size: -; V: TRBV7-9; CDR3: CASSLILAGSNEQFF; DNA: TGTGCCAGCAGCTTAATACTAGCGGGGTCCAATGAGCAGTTCTTC
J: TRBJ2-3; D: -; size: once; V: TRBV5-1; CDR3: CASSPRAGPSTDTQYF; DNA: TGCGCCAGCAGCCCGCGGGCAGGTCCAAGCACAGATACGCAGTATTTT